Presented here are 10 T cell receptor beta chains from one specimen sequenced in a study of blood T cell repertoires in COVID-19. This table comes from immunoSEQ multiplex PCR, and its TCRdb copy is limited to in-frame clones, with some not included. The sample includes roughly 80,000 clones, 88% of them seen just once. The source material was peripheral blood. The receptor source for this set is a human donor in a cohort sampled during active COVID-19.

This chain uses TRBV5-1 with TRBJ2-3; possibly TRBD2 for D (5 bases). The V gene's germline CDR1 is SGHRS and CDR2 YFSETQ. This CDR3 is built from 15 residues. V was clipped by 2 bases and J by 5 bases, with 15 bases between them. The CDR3 nucleotides are TGCGCCAGCAGCTTCGGGATCGAAACGGGAGATACGCAGTATTTT. Translating gives CASSFGIETGDTQYF. Full variable domain (remainder filled in from reference TRBV5-1 and TRBJ2-3): KAGVTQTPRYLIKTRGQQVTLSCSPISGHRSVSWYQQTPGQGLQFLFEYFSETQRNKGNFPGRFSGRQFSNSRSEMNVSTLELGDSALYLCASSFGIETGDTQYFGPGTRLTVL.

V is TRBV30 and J is TRBJ2-7, with TRBD2 as a possible D gene (5 bases). The length of the CDR3 is 12 residues. Between the trimmed V and J ends, which lost 3 bases and 1 base, there was a span of 7 bases. Germline V gene lookup returns CDR1 GTSNPN and CDR2 SVGIG (reference sequence). CDR3 coding DNA: TGTGCCTGGAGGGGAGATTCCTACGAGCAGTACTTC. This sequence encodes CAWRGDSYEQYF.

This clone has just one count. This chain links TRBV5-1 with TRBJ2-3; tentatively, D is TRBD2 (5 bases). This CDR3 has 16 amino acids. V was trimmed by 2 bases and J by 4 bases, leaving 17 bases between them. Germline V lookup: CDR1 SGHRS, CDR2 YFSETQ. The CDR3 is CASSLVRLAGSDTQYF. As DNA, the CDR3 is TGCGCCAGCAGCTTAGTGAGGCTAGCTGGCTCAGATACGCAGTATTTT.

The chain links TRBV18 to TRBJ2-5, with TRBD1 as a possible D gene (6 bases). Germline-derived CDR1 and CDR2 are KGHSH and LQKENI. Deletions cut 1 base from V and 2 bases from J, with 11 bases between. The CDR3 extends over 15 amino acids. As DNA, the CDR3 is TGTGCCAGCTCACCACTCGCAGGGGCACAAGAGACCCAGTACTTC. As protein: CASSPLAGAQETQYF.

J is TRBJ2-7 and V is TRBV21-1; the table's TRBD1 call for D was not verified on the DNA. TRBV21-1 is a pseudogene locus. The CDR3 runs 14 residues. Here the CDR3 DNA reads TGTGCCAGCAGCGGGGGACAGGGCCCCTACGAGCAGTACTTC. It yields the protein CASSGGQGPYEQYF.

The genes are TRBV5-8 and TRBJ2-3; 9 bases fit TRBD2. The CDR3 is made up of 15 amino acids. The germline gives CDR1 SGHTS, CDR2 YDEGEE. The V and J ends lost 0 bases and 4 bases, in that order; junction bases with no gene match: 3. The CDR3 sequence: CASSLEAGGPDTQYF. DNA for the CDR3: TGTGCCAGCAGCTTGGAGGCGGGAGGGCCAGATACGCAGTATTTT.

The J gene is TRBJ1-4, the V gene TRBV2; tentatively, D is TRBD1 (6 bases). Trimming stripped 2 bases from V and 2 bases from J, with 12 bases between. CDR3 size: 16 residues. CDR1 is SNHLY and CDR2 is FYNNEI in the germline V gene. The CDR3 DNA is TGTGCCAGCAGTGAACCAGGGGCTAGGACTAATGAAAAACTGTTTTTT. Protein: CASSEPGARTNEKLFF. The full variable domain, completed using reference TRBV2 and TRBJ1-4, is EPEVTQTPSHQVTQMGQEVILRCVPISNHLYFYWYRQILGQKVEFLVSFYNNEISEKSEIFDDQFSVERPDGSNFTLKIRSTKLEDSAMYFCASSEPGARTNEKLFFGSGTQLSVL.

The rearrangement uses TRBV6-5 and TRBJ1-5, with D possibly matching TRBD1 (6 bases). The CDR3 is made up of 13 amino acids. The germline V and J ends were trimmed by 10 bases and 3 bases, with 13 bases remaining between them. The germline gives CDR1 MNHEY, CDR2 SVGAGI. In nucleotides, the CDR3 is TGTGCCACCACACAGGGTTACAATCAGCCCCAGCATTTT. Protein: CATTQGYNQPQHF.

The chain is built from TRBV9 and TRBJ1-2; D is perhaps TRBD1 (6 bases). CDR3 length equals 15 residues. The V end was cut by 4 bases, the J end by 7 bases, with 20 bases between. Germline lookup yields CDR1 SGDLS and CDR2 YYNGEE. Here the CDR3 reads CASSPRQASLTGYTF. The CDR3 DNA reads as TGTGCCAGCAGCCCGCGACAGGCCTCCCTTACTGGCTACACCTTC. Supplemented by reference TRBV9 and TRBJ1-2, the full variable domain reads DSGVTQTPKHLITATGQRVTLRCSPRSGDLSVYWYQQSLDQGLQFLIQYYNGEERAKGNILERFSAQQFPDLHSELNLSSLELGDSALYFCASSPRQASLTGYTFGSGTRLTVV.

J is TRBJ2-3 and V is TRBV30; D is perhaps TRBD2 (6 bases). The CDR3 length is 14 residues. Germline lookup yields CDR1 GTSNPN and CDR2 SVGIG (reference sequence). The ends were cut back, 5 bases at V and 6 bases at J, with 18 bases in the middle. CDR3 sequence reads: CAWGEAGWRDTQYF. The CDR3 DNA reads TGTGCCTGGGGGGAGGCGGGATGGCGCGATACGCAGTATTTT.